This T cell receptor (beta chain) was observed in a study of OX40 agonist ivuxolimab in advanced cancers. Some background on the complete study: Ivuxolimab was an agonistic, fully human IgG2 monoclonal antibody directed against OX40 (CD134), a costimulatory receptor. Intravenous ivuxolimab was administered to patients every 2 weeks at six dose levels: 0.01, 0.1, 0.3, 1.5, 3 and 10 mg/kg. Among the roughly 52 dose-escalation patients, approximately 20 had hepatocellular carcinoma, roughly 15 melanoma, 9 renal cell carcinoma and 9 head and neck cancer. In the dose-escalation cohort, nearly 85% of patients were male, and the mean age was 60 years with a range of about 20 to 90. Patients were allowed to have had prior anti-PD-1, anti-PD-L1 or anti-CTLA-4 therapy, and around two fifths of the dose-escalation patients had been treated with checkpoint inhibitors. Partial responses occurred in three dose-escalation patients, of whom one had hepatocellular carcinoma and two had cutaneous melanoma. The purpose of peripheral TCRbeta sequencing was to test whether ivuxolimab changed TCR sequence diversity and led to clonal T-cell expansion. The paper reports the monotherapy dose-escalation portion (N of about 54 patients) of the phase I ivuxolimab trial. The investigation overall reported the following: At doses of 0.1 to 3.0 mg/kg, clonal expansion of both CD4+ and CD8+ T cells in blood was seen between baseline and week 6. After ivuxolimab, expanded clones were on average more numerous among CD8+ T cells than among CD4+ T cells. In the 0.1-3.0 mg/kg groups, partial responders had among the lowest normalized peripheral clonal expansion, particularly in CD8+ T cells. Which antigens the clonally expanded peripheral T cells were specific for was not determined. Low levels of normalized T-cell clonal expansion were also shown by some nonresponding patients.

Genomic DNA was isolated from the sorted cells so that the TCRbeta CDR3 region could be sequenced. TCRbeta CDR3 regions were sequenced using the immunoSEQ Assay. The clones in this table, taken by TCRdb from immuneACCESS, are in-frame only. Not every clone is retained; where verified, under half of the shortfall comes from an unresolved V gene, and the cause of the rest is unknown. The sample includes 75,000 to 95,000 clones, with about 91% observed a single time. The ten largest make up approximately 2.5% of the sample. Patients with autoimmune disease history or receiving systemic immunosuppression were excluded from the trial. Peripheral blood for TCR sequencing was collected from all dose cohorts at baseline, on cycle 4 day 1, and on cycle 7 day 1. The samples were drawn from a first-in-human, open-label, multicenter phase I dose-escalation trial of ivuxolimab. Adults with locally advanced or metastatic melanoma, renal cell carcinoma, hepatocellular carcinoma or head and neck squamous cell carcinoma were enrolled in the trial. Before TCR sequencing, CD4+ T cells and CD8+ T cells were sorted from peripheral blood as separate populations.

Worth noting for this clone: Its binding antigen is unknown. No base quality information exists; no much larger clone differs at one position.

The source is an adult with an advanced solid tumor such as melanoma, head and neck, liver or kidney cancer. The source material was CD4+ or CD8+ T cells sorted from blood, sampled in a trial of the OX40 agonist ivuxolimab.

The CDR3 corresponds to CASSSLLGETQYF. The DNA sequence follows: TGCGCCAGCAGCTCACTATTGGGAGAGACCCAGTACTTC. The chain is made from TRBV5-1 and TRBJ2-5, with the D gene not clear enough to name. CDR1 and CDR2 were assigned from the germline V gene as SGHRS and YFSETQ. V is cut by 3 bases and J by 4 bases, and the space between the germline ends is 10 bases. From its cysteine to its phenylalanine, the CDR3 spans 13 amino acids. This entry keeps only the CDR3 DNA: 39 bases, framed from base 1.